What follows are 30 T cell receptor beta chains derived from one specimen sequenced in a study of T cell changes during pregnancy in multiple sclerosis. Generated by immunoSEQ multiplex PCR, the TCRdb table keeps only in-frame clones and is missing some. The sample has 90,000 or so clones; about 91% are singletons. This sample comprised peripheral blood, obtained before pregnancy. These receptors all stem from a female donor with multiple sclerosis, enrolled in a pregnancy study.

This clone was found once. The same CDR3 can be traced to other DNA sequences in this sample. The gene calls are TRBV6-5 and TRBJ2-7; D might be TRBD2 (5 bases). Germline CDR1 and CDR2: MNHEY and SVGAGI. The germline V and J ends were trimmed by 6 bases and 1 base, with 10 bases remaining between them. This CDR3 spans 13 amino acids. Here the CDR3 reads CASRGTSSYEQYF. The CDR3 DNA reads as TGTGCCAGCAGGGGAACTAGTTCCTACGAGCAGTACTTC.

This chain uses TRBV28 with TRBJ1-2; D is undetermined. The germline V gene encodes CDR1 MDHEN and CDR2 SYDVKM. CDR3 length: 14 amino acids. Between the trimmed V and J ends, which lost 10 bases and 8 bases, there was a span of 23 bases. CDR3 nucleotides: TGTGCCACCCTCCACGGAGGGCGAAGAGGCGGCTACACCTTC. Its protein is CATLHGGRRGGYTF.

The V and J genes are TRBV15 and TRBJ1-3; unclear D gene. The V gene's germline CDR1 is LNHNV and CDR2 YYDKDF (reference sequence). Between the trimmed V and J ends, which lost 1 base and 2 bases, there was a span of 9 bases. This CDR3 has 15 residues. CDR3 bases: TGTGCCACCAGCAGAGTATTGCAGACTGGAAACACCATATATTTT. This codes for CATSRVLQTGNTIYF. The full variable domain, its missing parts supplied by reference TRBV15 and TRBJ1-3, is DAMVIQNPRYQVTQFGKPVTLSCSQTLNHNVMYWYQQKSSQAPKLLFHYYDKDFNNEADTPDNFQSRRPNTSFCFLDIRSPGLGDTAMYLCATSRVLQTGNTIYFGEGSWLTVV.

This chain uses TRBV7-3 with TRBJ2-2; the match to TRBD2 covers 11 bases. CDR3 length equals 16 residues. Looked up from germline, CDR1 is SGHTA and CDR2 is FQGTGA. Trimming took 4 bases from V and 4 from J; bases not matched to a gene: 5. The CDR3 DNA follows: TGTGCCAGCAGCTCCAATAGCGGGGGGGGCACCGGGGAGCTGTTTTTT. Translating gives CASSSNSGGGTGELFF.

The chain has TRBV7-2 and TRBJ1-6; D is undetermined. The CDR3 spans 14 residues. Deletions cut 3 bases from V and 0 bases from J, with 3 bases between. Germline CDR1 and CDR2: SGHTA and FQGNSA. The CDR3 region has the DNA TGTGCCAGCAGCTTCAGCTCCTATAATTCACCCCTCCACTTT. Its translation: CASSFSSYNSPLHF.

Here the CDR3 DNA reads TGTGCCAGCAGCGTTCGCGGAAAAAATGAGCAGTTCTTC. It encodes CASSVRGKNEQFF. The chain links TRBV9 to TRBJ2-1; no clear D gene. V was cut by 2 bases and J by 7 bases, with 10 bases left in between. This CDR3 contains 13 residues. Germline V gene lookup returns CDR1 SGDLS and CDR2 YYNGEE.

This clone is a singleton in its sample. The chain has TRBV4-3 and TRBJ1-1; 8 bases agree with TRBD1. The CDR3 runs 14 residues. In germline, CDR1 is LGHNA, CDR2 YSLEER. The trim removed 6 bases at V and 0 bases at J, leaving 3 bases unmatched. The DNA of the CDR3 is TGCGCCAGCAGTCACAGGGGGATGAACACTGAAGCTTTCTTT. It encodes CASSHRGMNTEAFF.

This chain joins TRBV7-9 and TRBJ2-2; 11 positions agree with TRBD2. Germline CDR1 is SEHNR and CDR2 is FQNEAQ (reference sequence). The CDR3 runs to 17 residues. Germline trimming cut 5 bases from V and 5 bases from J; bases unmatched to any gene: 10. The CDR3 protein is CASSPRGLAGGTGELFF. CDR3 nucleotide sequence: TGTGCCAGCAGCCCACGTGGACTAGCGGGCGGGACCGGGGAGCTGTTTTTT.

The chain is built from TRBV5-1 and TRBJ1-2; D may be TRBD1 (6 bases). Trimming took 3 bases from V and 4 from J, leaving 19 bases between them. This CDR3 has 16 amino acids. Germline V gives CDR1 SGHRS, CDR2 YFSETQ. The CDR3 coding sequence is TGCGCCAGCAGCTGGGACCCAGGGATGGGGGCCTATGGCTACACCTTC. It is translated as CASSWDPGMGAYGYTF.

The rearrangement links TRBV30 to TRBJ2-3; the D gene is possibly TRBD2 (6 bases). With 4 bases removed from V and 2 bases from J, the gap between germline ends came to 13 bases. The CDR3 covers 14 residues. CDR1 GTSNPN and CDR2 SVGIG come from the germline V gene (reference sequence). CDR3 bases: TGTGCCTGGACCCTTAGCGGACACACAGATACGCAGTATTTT. Protein sequence: CAWTLSGHTDTQYF.

The chain has TRBV18 and TRBJ1-5; D is unresolved. Trimming removed 3 bases from V and 4 bases from J, with 7 bases in between. The germline gives CDR1 KGHSH, CDR2 LQKENI. This CDR3 region has 13 residues. CDR3 region: CASSPAENQPQHF. The DNA for the CDR3 is TGTGCCAGCTCACCGGCAGAAAATCAGCCCCAGCATTTT. Full variable domain (remainder filled in from reference TRBV18 and TRBJ1-5): NAGVMQNPRHLVRRRGQEARLRCSPMKGHSHVYWYRQLPEEGLKFMVYLQKENIIDESGMPKERFSAEFPKEGPSILRIQQVVRGDSAAYFCASSPAENQPQHFGDGTRLSIL.

The chain combines TRBV27 with TRBJ2-4; TRBD1 aligns across 8 bases. Germline V CDR1 and CDR2: MNHEY, SMNVEV (reference sequence). The length of the CDR3 is 14 residues. With 6 bases clipped from V and 4 bases from J, the junction kept 5 bases outside the gene matches. DNA of the CDR3: TGTGCCAGCAGCGACACAGGGGGGAAAAACATTCAGTACTTC. Amino acid sequence: CASSDTGGKNIQYF.

This chain joins TRBV5-1 and TRBJ2-3; TRBD2 aligns across 11 bases. The CDR3 is 16 residues long. The germline CDR1 and CDR2 sequences are SGHRS and YFSETQ. The V segment lost 0 bases and the J segment 4 bases; nucleotides outside the gene matches: 4. CDR3 bases: TGCGCCAGCAGCTTGGGGCTAGCGGGGGGAGCAGATACGCAGTATTTT. Its protein is CASSLGLAGGADTQYF.

The chain employs TRBV19 and TRBJ2-7; 13 bases align to TRBD2. Germline V gene sequence: CDR1 LNHDA, CDR2 SQIVND (reference sequence). The J segment lost 6 bases and the V segment lost 4 bases, leaving 3 bases of the junction unmatched. The CDR3 length is 14 residues. For the CDR3, the DNA is TGTGCCAGTAGTACCACTAGCGGGAGGGGCGAGCAGTACTTC. The encoded protein is CASSTTSGRGEQYF.

The chain joins TRBV6-1 to TRBJ1-4; D might be TRBD1 (5 bases). Trimming shortened V by 2 bases and J by 6 bases, and 16 bases separated the two germline ends. Germline lookup yields CDR1 MNHNS and CDR2 SASEGT. CDR3 length: 16 amino acids. The DNA of the CDR3 is TGTGCCAGCAGTGAACCCTACCGGGGGGGAGATGAAAAACTGTTTTTT. Translated: CASSEPYRGGDEKLFF.

This chain connects TRBV5-4 to TRBJ2-7, with a weak D call TRBD1 (6 bases). V lost 0 bases and J 6 bases, leaving 10 bases between the germline ends. The length of the CDR3 is 13 residues. The germline CDR1 and CDR2 sequences are SGHNT and YYREEE (reference sequence). CDR3 bases: TGTGCCAGCAGCTTGGACAGGGCCGGCGAGCAGTACTTC. It yields the protein CASSLDRAGEQYF.

The chain joins TRBV19 to TRBJ1-3; D gene unclear. Germline assignment: CDR1 LNHDA and CDR2 SQIVND (reference sequence). The CDR3 sequence is 15 residues long. Trimming left V 3 bases short and J 0 bases short, with 9 bases between. The CDR3 sequence: CASSIGLTSGNTIYF. In DNA form, the CDR3 reads TGTGCCAGTAGTATCGGACTCACCTCTGGAAACACCATATATTTT.

This rearrangement joins TRBV29-1 to TRBJ2-3; D might be TRBD2 (5 bases). The CDR3 totals 14 residues. Per the germline V gene, CDR1 is SQVTM and CDR2 is ANQGSEA. V was trimmed by 4 bases and J by 6 bases, leaving 17 bases between them. The CDR3, as DNA: TGCAGCGTTGCCCCCCGGACCCGCGGGGATACGCAGTATTTT. It codes for CSVAPRTRGDTQYF.

The CDR3 DNA is TGTGCCATCATAAAACAAGGGAGCCCTGAAGCTTTCTTT. Its protein product is CAIIKQGSPEAFF. This rearrangement joins TRBV10-3 to TRBJ1-1; D gene ambiguous. CDR3 length: 13 residues. From germline, CDR1 is ENHRY and CDR2 SYGVKD. Between the trimmed V and J ends, which lost 7 bases and 6 bases, there was a span of 15 bases.

The chain is built from TRBV29-1 and TRBJ2-1; 7 positions match TRBD2. The CDR3 has 16 amino acids. The V gene's germline CDR1 is SQVTM and CDR2 ANQGSEA. The V gene end was trimmed by 4 bases and the J gene end by 2 bases; junction bases not matched to a gene: 11. CDR3 nucleotide sequence: TGCAGCGTTGCTGGGGGGGGGAGGAGGACCTACAATGAGCAGTTCTTC. Its translation is CSVAGGGRRTYNEQFF.

The chain carries TRBV19 and TRBJ1-1, with 7 bases matching TRBD1. Germline V lookup: CDR1 LNHDA, CDR2 SQIVND (reference sequence). This CDR3 comprises 13 residues. Trimming took 10 bases from V and 7 from J; bases not matched to a gene: 12. CDR3 nucleotides: TGTGCCACCACAGAAGGGGGCGCGAATGAAGCTTTCTTT. Protein: CATTEGGANEAFF.

The V and J genes are TRBV10-3 and TRBJ1-1, with TRBD1 as a possible D gene (5 bases). This CDR3 has 13 residues. Trimming pared 11 bases from V and 2 bases from J, leaving 15 bases between. Looked up from germline, CDR1 is ENHRY and CDR2 is SYGVKD. For the CDR3, the DNA is TGTGCCGTACACGGCGGGGCCAACACTGAAGCTTTCTTT. This sequence encodes CAVHGGANTEAFF.

CDR3 protein: CASRDDSSSGNTIYF. CDR3 coding DNA: TGTGCCAGCAGAGATGACAGTAGCTCTGGAAACACCATATATTTT. J is TRBJ1-3 and V is TRBV2, with a weak D call TRBD1 (5 bases). The CDR3 contains 15 residues. The V gene's germline CDR1 is SNHLY and CDR2 FYNNEI. Deletions cut 6 bases from V and 0 bases from J, with 12 bases between.

The chain carries TRBV29-1 and TRBJ1-2; D ambiguous. V was shortened by 4 bases and J by 4 bases, with 13 bases between the two germline ends. The CDR3 has 13 amino acids. The germline V gene has CDR1 SQVTM and CDR2 ANQGSEA. The CDR3 loop reads CSVAGTVTYGYTF. Written as DNA, the CDR3 is TGCAGCGTTGCAGGCACTGTTACCTATGGCTACACCTTC. The whole variable domain, remainder taken from reference TRBV29-1 and TRBJ1-2, is SAVISQKPSRDICQRGTSLTIQCQVDSQVTMMFWYRQQPGQSLTLIATANQGSEATYESGFVIDKFPISRPNLTFSTLTVSNMSPEDSSIYLCSVAGTVTYGYTFGSGTRLTVV.

This chain links TRBV19 with TRBJ1-1, with 9 bases matching TRBD1. Trimming removed 8 bases from V and 5 bases from J; junction bases left unmatched: 9. Germline CDR1 and CDR2: LNHDA and SQIVND (reference sequence). The CDR3 spans 14 residues. The CDR3 region has the DNA TGTGCCAGTGGCCGACAGGGGGTCGGGACTGAAGCTTTCTTT. Translated: CASGRQGVGTEAFF.

The chain uses TRBV30 and TRBJ2-1, with D perhaps TRBD1 (5 bases). Trimming stripped 0 bases from V and 8 bases from J, with 11 bases between. Germline V gene lookup returns CDR1 GTSNPN and CDR2 SVGIG (reference sequence). This CDR3 is 13 amino acids long. The CDR3 sequence: CAWSVQALDEQFF. The CDR3 region has the DNA TGTGCCTGGAGTGTACAGGCACTTGATGAGCAGTTCTTC.

This chain joins TRBV9 and TRBJ1-3, with 8 bases matching TRBD1. J lost 0 bases, V lost 4 bases, and 3 bases had no gene match. This CDR3 contains 15 residues. Germline CDR1 is SGDLS and CDR2 is YYNGEE. The CDR3 sequence is CASSSTGGSGNTIYF. The CDR3 region has the DNA TGTGCCAGCAGCAGTACAGGGGGCTCTGGAAACACCATATATTTT.

The V and J genes are TRBV18 and TRBJ2-2, with a weak D call TRBD2 (5 bases). V gave up 4 bases and J gave up 6 bases, with 9 bases separating them. The CDR3 is made up of 13 amino acids. The germline V gene has CDR1 KGHSH and CDR2 LQKENI. The DNA of the CDR3 is TGTGCCAGCTCACTTACGGGGTCCGGGGAGCTGTTTTTT. Protein product: CASSLTGSGELFF.

The CDR3 nucleotides read TGCGCCAGCAGCCGCCACCGGACTGGCGATGAGCAGTTCTTC. It encodes CASSRHRTGDEQFF. V gene TRBV5-1 combines with J gene TRBJ2-1; maybe TRBD2 (5 bases). V was cut by 4 bases and J by 8 bases, with 16 bases left in between. This CDR3 has 14 residues. The germline V gene encodes CDR1 SGHRS and CDR2 YFSETQ.

The genes are TRBV18 and TRBJ2-7, with D possibly matching TRBD2 (6 bases). Looked up from germline, CDR1 is KGHSH and CDR2 is LQKENI. The CDR3 has 14 residues. V lost 0 bases to trimming and J lost 2 bases, with 8 bases between them. CDR3 amino acids: CASSPPVAAYEQYF. The CDR3 coding sequence is TGTGCCAGCTCACCACCGGTAGCGGCCTACGAGCAGTACTTC.